This T cell receptor (beta chain) originates from a study of blood T cell repertoires in COVID-19. This clone was counted a single time. Measured with immunoSEQ multiplex PCR; TCRdb has only the in-frame clones, and not every one. The sample consists of a few hundred thousand clones, around 90% of them appearing once. The J segment lost 1 base and the V segment lost 4 bases, leaving 11 bases of the junction unmatched. The CDR3 spans 18 residues. Germline values: CDR1 SGHRS, CDR2 YFSETQ. Sequencing input: PBMCs or T cells enriched from blood (not recorded which). This sequence was found in a young woman with acute COVID-19. This chain connects TRBV5-1 to TRBJ2-2, with 9 bases lining up with TRBD2. CDR3 in amino acids: CASSQKIAGDRNTGELFF. For the CDR3, the DNA is TGCGCCAGCAGCCAGAAAATAGCGGGAGACCGGAACACCGGGGAGCTGTTTTTT.